A single T cell receptor beta chain is shown here with its context. Its antigen is as yet unknown. This record belongs to a study of cytomegalovirus exposure and HLA in healthy donors. Study as a whole: Earlier sequencing of 150 million to 200 million T cells yielded 100 million to 140 million unique TCR beta sequences.

The study ran its PCR with 60 Vbeta and 13 Jbeta primers. Using immunoSEQ multiplex PCR, the repertoire was profiled, and TCRdb retains in-frame clones only, with some absent. This sample's table reports 130,000 or so clones. The V gene's germline CDR1 is SGHRS and CDR2 YFSETQ. Trimming left V 0 bases short and J 5 bases short, with 11 bases between. This CDR3 region has 14 residues. Study findings and constraints: Later analysis revealed greater clonal expansion in HLA-associated TCR beta chains than in equally common others.

The clonotype comes from a woman between 40 and 55 years old in good health and CMV-seronegative. The chain is built from TRBV5-1 and TRBJ1-1; D remains unclear. The source material was PBMCs. CDR3 coding DNA: TGCGCCAGCAGCTTGGCCGAGGAGAGGACTGAAGCTTTCTTT. This sequence encodes CASSLAEERTEAFF.